Listed here are 18 T cell receptor beta chains from one sample, sequenced in a study of CD8 T cells in ankylosing spondylitis. Their recognized antigens are unknown. Study conclusions and caveats: Seven to nine highly homologous variants made up a TCR beta motif that seemed to typify ankylosing spondylitis blood.

TCRdb re-called the 5' RACE reads through MiXCR, storing one row per CDR3 protein. The table records hundreds of thousands of distinct CDR3 sequences, 15% to 20% of them present only once. Sequencing used blood, either unsorted or a sorted T cell fraction (not recorded which). The origin of the receptors is a male donor with ankylosing spondylitis.

The chain is built from TRBV11-2 and TRBJ1-1, with D possibly matching TRBD1 (5 bases). The CDR3 has 16 amino acids. V was cut by 5 bases and J by 4 bases, with 20 bases left in between. CDR1 SGHAT and CDR2 FQNNGV come from the germline V gene. This chain's CDR3 is CASSLRDPTWTTEAFF. The CDR3 DNA reads TGTGCCAGCAGCCTCCGGGACCCCACCTGGACCACTGAAGCTTTCTTT. The complete variable domain, with remaining parts taken from reference TRBV11-2 and TRBJ1-1, reads EAGVAQSPRYKIIEKRQSVAFWCNPISGHATLYWYQQILGQGPKLLIQFQNNGVVDDSQLPKDRFSAERLKGVDSTLKIQPAKLEDSAVYLCASSLRDPTWTTEAFFGQGTRLTVV.

This clonotype was detected a few times. The V and J genes are TRBV6-2 or TRBV6-3 and TRBJ1-1, with TRBD1 matching over 7 bases. The trim removed 6 bases at V and 3 bases at J, leaving 13 bases unmatched. Per germline, CDR1 MNHEY and CDR2 SVGEGT. The CDR3 length is 16 residues. CDR3 sequence: CASRPTYRGGDTEAFF. The DNA of the CDR3 is TGTGCCAGCAGACCTACCTACAGGGGCGGGGACACTGAAGCTTTCTTT.

V is TRBV7-2 and J is TRBJ1-1; D is uncertain. Trimming left V 7 bases short and J 4 bases short, with 16 bases between. The germline V gene has CDR1 SGHTA and CDR2 FQGNSA. The CDR3 has 14 residues. Here the CDR3 reads CASTSQAVGTEAFF. CDR3 DNA: TGTGCCAGCACGAGCCAGGCAGTTGGCACTGAAGCTTTCTTT. Variable domain in full (rest from reference TRBV7-2 and TRBJ1-1): GAGVSQSPSNKVTEKGKDVELRCDPISGHTALYWYRQSLGQGLEFLIYFQGNSAPDKSGLPSDRFSAERTGGSVSTLTIQRTQQEDSAVYLCASTSQAVGTEAFFGQGTRLTVV.

This clonotype came up a few times. V and J are TRBV4-1 and TRBJ2-7; 15 bases line up with TRBD2. This CDR3 region has 18 residues. The ends lost 0 bases at V and 3 bases at J; junction bases unmatched: 6. CDR1 is MGHRA and CDR2 is YSYEKL in the germline V gene. CDR3 residues: CASSQEGPGLAGGYEQYF. In DNA form, the CDR3 reads TGCGCCAGCAGCCAAGAGGGCCCGGGACTAGCGGGGGGCTACGAGCAGTACTTC.

This clonotype was seen a handful of times. The chain is built from TRBV27 and TRBJ1-1; no definite D call. V was trimmed by 2 bases and J by 2 bases, leaving 9 bases between them. Germline V gene sequence: CDR1 MNHEY, CDR2 SMNVEV (reference sequence). The CDR3 is made up of 14 amino acids. CDR3: CASSLTLSNTEAFF. CDR3 sequence (DNA): TGTGCCAGCAGTTTAACCCTCAGCAACACTGAAGCTTTCTTT.

V gene TRBV4-1 combines with J gene TRBJ1-1; 8 bases fit TRBD1. The junction had 4 bases not matched to a gene; V was cut back by 6 bases and J by 1 base. Germline V lookup: CDR1 MGHRA, CDR2 YSYEKL. The CDR3 consists of 14 residues. CDR3 in amino acids: CASRETGANTEAFF. As DNA, the CDR3 is TGCGCCAGCAGGGAGACAGGGGCGAACACTGAAGCTTTCTTT.

This clonotype occurred a few times. This rearrangement joins TRBV12-3 or TRBV12-4 to TRBJ2-3, with TRBD1 as a possible D gene (6 bases). V lost 4 bases and J lost 3, with 14 bases in between. The CDR3 loop spans 15 amino acids. The CDR3 nucleotides are TGTGCCAGCAGTTATGGCACAGGGAGAACAGATACGCAGTATTTT. Its translation: CASSYGTGRTDTQYF.

CDR3 region: CASSLTGTGTGELFF. The DNA for the CDR3 is TGCGCCAGCAGCTTAACCGGGACAGGGACCGGGGAGCTGTTTTTT. The rearrangement joins TRBV5-1 to TRBJ2-2; TRBD1 matches at 9 bases. V was pared by 2 bases and J by 5 bases, with 4 bases of the junction left unmatched. CDR1 and CDR2 from the germline V gene are SGHRS and YFSETQ. The CDR3 runs 15 residues.

The gene calls are TRBV29-1 and TRBJ2-7; D uncertain. The germline CDR1 and CDR2 sequences are SQVTM and ANQGSEA. V was cut by 7 bases and J by 1 base, with 11 bases left in between. There are 12 residues in the CDR3. DNA of the CDR3: TGCAGCGCCCGATCTCTATCCTACGAGCAGTACTTC. Protein: CSARSLSYEQYF.

This chain uses TRBV5-1 with TRBJ1-4; D is perhaps TRBD1 (5 bases). The length of the CDR3 is 15 residues. CDR1 is SGHRS and CDR2 is YFSETQ in the germline V gene. V was clipped by 3 bases and J by 7 bases, with 16 bases between them. Here the CDR3 DNA reads TGCGCCAGCAGCTGGGCCCGGGACGGGAGTGAAAAACTGTTTTTT. Protein sequence: CASSWARDGSEKLFF.

As for this clonotype: The germline gene is not matched at one end of the junction; a read error may be the cause. V is TRBV27 and J is TRBJ1-4; 11 bases are a match to TRBD1. The germline V gene encodes CDR1 MNHEY and CDR2 SMNVEV (reference sequence). The CDR3 consists of 15 residues. CDR3 region: CASSLEGTGGEKRFF. CDR3 sequence (DNA): TGTGCCAGCAGTTTAGAAGGGACAGGGGGTGAAAAACGGTTTTTT.

The chain carries TRBV20-1 and TRBJ2-7; TRBD1 is a possible D gene (6 bases). Between the trimmed V and J ends, which lost 1 base and 3 bases, there was a span of 13 bases. Per germline, CDR1 DFQATT and CDR2 SNEGSKA (reference sequence). The CDR3 loop spans 14 amino acids. The CDR3 loop reads CSARGTAFDYEQYF. CDR3 nucleotide sequence: TGCAGTGCTAGAGGGACAGCTTTCGACTACGAGCAGTACTTC.

This clonotype was detected a few times. The V and J genes are TRBV2 and TRBJ1-5; D may be TRBD1 (6 bases). Germline CDR1 is SNHLY and CDR2 is FYNNEI. This CDR3 comprises 16 residues. Trimming pared 3 bases from V and 5 bases from J, leaving 17 bases between. CDR3 sequence reads: CASSDRGGSSHQPQHF. The CDR3 coding sequence is TGTGCCAGCAGTGATCGGGGGGGCAGTTCACATCAGCCCCAGCATTTT.

This chain uses TRBV15 with TRBJ2-5; a weak D match, TRBD2 (6 bases). Germline-derived CDR1 and CDR2 are LNHNV and YYDKDF (reference sequence). The CDR3 is 16 amino acids. Trimming took off 5 bases at V and 5 bases at J, with 21 bases between the two ends. CDR3 amino acids: CATSGKGKGTSETQYF. Here the CDR3 DNA reads TGTGCCACCAGCGGGAAGGGAAAGGGGACTTCGGAGACCCAGTACTTC. Combining the CDR3 with reference TRBV15 and TRBJ2-5 gives the whole variable domain DAMVIQNPRYQVTQFGKPVTLSCSQTLNHNVMYWYQQKSSQAPKLLFHYYDKDFNNEADTPDNFQSRRPNTSFCFLDIRSPGLGDTAMYLCATSGKGKGTSETQYFGPGTRLLVL.

The chain is built from TRBV5-1 and TRBJ1-4, with no clear D. This CDR3 is built from 14 residues. V dropped 0 bases and J dropped 8 bases, with 11 bases sitting between them. Germline values: CDR1 SGHRS, CDR2 YFSETQ. The CDR3 sequence is CASSLDVRSEKLFF. CDR3 coding DNA: TGCGCCAGCAGCTTGGATGTCCGCAGCGAAAAACTGTTTTTT.

The V gene is TRBV5-1, the J gene TRBJ2-1, with TRBD2 matching over 14 bases. Losses at the gene ends were 4 bases for V and 5 bases for J; bases not matched to a gene: 17. The CDR3 totals 20 residues. The germline gives CDR1 SGHRS, CDR2 YFSETQ. CDR3 in amino acids: CASSPDGLAGGPHSHNEQFF. The CDR3 DNA reads as TGCGCCAGCAGCCCAGATGGACTAGCGGGAGGCCCACACTCGCACAATGAGCAGTTCTTC.

This clonotype appeared a few times. V and J are TRBV6-2 or TRBV6-3 and TRBJ2-1; D is unclear. Trimming took off 5 bases at V and 10 bases at J, with 9 bases between the two ends. CDR1 MNHEY and CDR2 SVGEGT come from the germline V gene. CDR3 size: 11 residues. CDR3 coding DNA: TGTGCCAGCAGTACGTTTAGGGAGCAGTTCTTC. Protein product: CASSTFREQFF.

In this sample, this clonotype turned up a few times. The genes are TRBV21-1 and TRBJ1-2; TRBD1 was called by the table and not checked on the DNA. TRBV21-1 counts as a pseudogene. The CDR3 runs 15 residues. This CDR3 is CASSPRDRGLVGYTF. In nucleotides, the CDR3 is TGTGCCAGCAGCCCCCGGGACAGGGGGCTGGTTGGCTACACCTTC.